This TCR beta chain was captured in a study of cytomegalovirus exposure and HLA in healthy donors. Study-level background: Researchers found that roughly 77% of over 350 genotyped donors fell within the Caucasian-associated ancestry cluster.

V shed 5 bases and J 10 bases; nucleotides not matched to a gene: 8. CDR1 and CDR2 from the germline V gene are LNHDA and SQIVND (reference sequence). The length of the CDR3 is 14 residues. The PCR employed 60 Vbeta primers together with 13 Jbeta primers. This table comes from immunoSEQ multiplex PCR, and its TCRdb copy is limited to in-frame clones, with some not included. The top ten hold about a tenth of the sample, which has about 160,000 clones, roughly 80% seen once. The chain is built from TRBV19 and TRBJ2-1, with TRBD1 matching 10 bases. Input material: PBMCs. This receptor was taken from a young man in good health and CMV-seropositive. The CDR3 nucleotides read TGTGCCAGTAGTCCGGGACAGGGGTGGTGGGAGCAGTTCTTC. Translation gives CASSPGQGWWEQFF. Full variable domain (rest looked up from reference TRBV19 and TRBJ2-1): DGGITQSPKYLFRKEGQNVTLSCEQNLNHDAMYWYRQDPGQGLRLIYYSQIVNDFQKGDIAEGYSVSREKKESFPLTVTSAQKNPTAFYLCASSPGQGWWEQFFGPGTRLTVL.